The rows below give T cell receptor beta chains drawn from one sample of a study of T cells in Graves' hyperthyroidism and ophthalmopathy. TCRdb redid the calling of the multiplex PCR reads with MiXCR, one entry per CDR3 protein. The sample comprises roughly 520,000 distinct CDR3 sequences, roughly a quarter of which are singletons, and around 11% rests with the top ten. The sequenced sample consisted of blood. These receptors were obtained from a woman between 25 and 40 years old with Graves' ophthalmopathy. The CDR3 runs from the conserved cysteine through the conserved F or W. The D gene is left open where the match is weak. Expanded clones are given a class, and other clones once, few, many or no size at all.

V	D	size	J	DNA	CDR3
TRBV28	-	few	TRBJ2-7	TGTGCCAGCAGTTTCAAGGGGTATCGATCCTACGAGCAGTACTTC	CASSFKGYRSYEQYF
TRBV19	-	once	TRBJ2-6	TGTGCCAGTACCTCTCAGGAAGCCGGGGCCAACGTCCTGACTTTC	CASTSQEAGANVLTF
TRBV6-1	-	few	TRBJ1-1	TGTGCCAGCAGTGCTGACAGGACACGCACTGAAGCTTTCTTT	CASSADRTRTEAFF
TRBV20-1	TRBD1	many	TRBJ2-5	TGCAGTGCTAGTGAAGGACAGGGGGAAGAGACCCAGTACTTC	CSASEGQGEETQYF
TRBV6-2/TRBV6-3	TRBD2	many	TRBJ2-7	TGTGCCAGCAGTCGGACTAGCTCGAGCTCCTACGAGCAGTACTTC	CASSRTSSSSYEQYF
TRBV4-1	-	-	TRBJ1-3	TGCGCCAGCAGCCAAGTGGGAAAGGGCCCAGAAAGCTCTGGAAACACCATATATTTT	CASSQVGKGPESSGNTIYF
TRBV6-1	TRBD1	few	TRBJ1-2	TGTGCCAGCAGTGAAGGACAGGGACCTTATGGCTACACCTTC	CASSEGQGPYGYTF
TRBV4-1	-	-	TRBJ1-1	TGCGCCAGCAGCCAAGTTCTCCCCACAAGGAACACTGAAGCTTTCTTT	CASSQVLPTRNTEAFF
TRBV13	-	many	TRBJ1-3	TGTGCCAGCAGCTTAGGGGACGCTGGAAACACCATATATTTT	CASSLGDAGNTIYF
TRBV28	TRBD2	many	TRBJ2-5	TGTGCCAGCAGGGGGACTATCGCAGAGACCCAGTACTTC	CASRGTIAETQYF
TRBV5-1	TRBD1	many	TRBJ1-1	TGCGCCAGCAGCTTGGCCCAGGGGGAACGGACTGAAGCTTTCTTT	CASSLAQGERTEAFF
TRBV4-1	TRBD1	-	TRBJ2-5	TGCGCCAGCAGCCAACTTGGGGACAGACAAGAGACCCAGTACTTC	CASSQLGDRQETQYF
TRBV20-1	-	many	TRBJ2-7	TGCAGTGCTAGAGGATTCGGCTACGAGCAGTACTTC	CSARGFGYEQYF
TRBV2	TRBD2	-	TRBJ2-2	TGTGCCAGCAGTGAATATGGGGGGGGAACCGGGGAGCTGTTTTTT	CASSEYGGGTGELFF
TRBV28	-	many	TRBJ2-7	TGTGCCAGCAGTTTAGTGGGGGGGCCGTACGAGCAGTACTTC	CASSLVGGPYEQYF
TRBV12-3/TRBV12-4	TRBD2	-	TRBJ2-5	TGTGCCAGCAGTCAGTTGGCTAGCGGAAAAGAGACCCAGTACTTC	CASSQLASGKETQYF
TRBV28	-	-	TRBJ1-5	TGTGCCAGCAGCATCGGCCCGGCTCAGCCCCAGCATTTT	CASSIGPAQPQHF
TRBV6-1	-	few	TRBJ2-5	TGTGCCAGCAGTGGAGGCGGTCAAGTCTTCGGGACCCAGTACTTC	CASSGGGQVFGTQYF
TRBV24-1	-	-	TRBJ2-5	TGTGCCACCAGTGATTGGGAGCAAGAGACCCAGTACTTC	CATSDWEQETQYF
TRBV6-5	-	many	TRBJ1-2	TGTGCCAGCATCACCCCCTGGGGCCAAGCTAACTATGGCTACACCTTC	CASITPWGQANYGYTF
TRBV6-1	-	many	TRBJ1-1	TGTGCCAGCAGTAAGGGGGGGGGTTTGGGATCAAACACTGAAGCTTTCTTT	CASSKGGGLGSNTEAFF
TRBV3-1	TRBD1	few	TRBJ1-6	TGTGCCAGCAGCCAAGGGACAGGGGATAATTCACCCCTCCACTTT	CASSQGTGDNSPLHF
TRBV9	-	-	TRBJ2-7	TGTGCCAGCAGCGTAAGTGTCAGTATCTACGAGCAGTACTTC	CASSVSVSIYEQYF
TRBV28	TRBD1	many	TRBJ1-1	TGTGCCTGGGACAGGGGGGGGGGCACTGAAGCTTTCTTT	CAWDRGGGTEAFF
TRBV6-1	-	-	TRBJ1-1	TGTGCCAGCACCCTGCGCGGAGGTGGTCAAAAAGCTTTCTTT	CASTLRGGGQKAFF
TRBV4-2	-	few	TRBJ2-7	TGTGCCAGCAGCCAAAAGGCCGCGGGGCCCGCCTACGAGCAGTACTTC	CASSQKAAGPAYEQYF
TRBV7-2	TRBD2	many	TRBJ2-7	TGTGCCAGCAGCTTAGTCCAGGGACTAGAGTACTTC	CASSLVQGLEYF
TRBV28	-	many	TRBJ2-5	TGTGCCAGCAGTCGACAGTACCAAGAGACCCAGTACTTC	CASSRQYQETQYF
TRBV12-3/TRBV12-4	TRBD1	few	TRBJ1-2	TGTGCCAGCAGTCAGGGGGCTATATTCTATGGCTACACCTTC	CASSQGAIFYGYTF
TRBV4-1	-	-	TRBJ2-5	TGCGCCAGCAGCCCTCAACAGGGACGGGGTCCAGAGACCCAGTACTTC	CASSPQQGRGPETQYF
TRBV27	-	many	TRBJ1-2	TGTGCCAGCAGTTTATTCTCGGGGGTTAGCTATGGCTACACCTTC	CASSLFSGVSYGYTF
TRBV2	-	many	TRBJ1-2	TGTGCCAGCAGCGGCCAGGGTCTCGGTGGCTACACCTTC	CASSGQGLGGYTF
TRBV7-3	-	many	TRBJ1-1	TGTGCCAGCAGCTCCAACCTCCCAGGGACTGAAGCTTTCTTT	CASSSNLPGTEAFF
TRBV6-1	-	many	TRBJ1-1	TGTGCCATTCAAGGAGCAGGGCGAGACACTGAAGCTTTCTTT	CAIQGAGRDTEAFF
TRBV6-1	-	-	TRBJ1-2	TGTGCCAGCAGCGACTTCCCGGACTTGGACGGCTACACCTTC	CASSDFPDLDGYTF
TRBV7-8	TRBD2	many	TRBJ2-5	TGTGCCAGCAGATCCATAGCGGGGCTCCAAGAGACCCAGTACTTC	CASRSIAGLQETQYF
TRBV19	-	many	TRBJ1-1	TGTGCCAGTAGTGTCACCCGCACTGAAGCTTTCTTT	CASSVTRTEAFF
TRBV7-8	-	many	TRBJ1-1	TGTGCCAGCAGCTTAGGGGCGGATGAAGCTTTCTTT	CASSLGADEAFF
TRBV27	TRBD1	-	TRBJ2-2	TGTGCCAGCAGTTCCCCAGACAGGGCCATCACCGGGGAGCTGTTTTTT	CASSSPDRAITGELFF
TRBV27	-	-	TRBJ2-5	TGTGCCAGCAGTTTAGTTCCAGGGCGGGGCCTACCCCAAGAGACCCAGTACTTC	CASSLVPGRGLPQETQYF